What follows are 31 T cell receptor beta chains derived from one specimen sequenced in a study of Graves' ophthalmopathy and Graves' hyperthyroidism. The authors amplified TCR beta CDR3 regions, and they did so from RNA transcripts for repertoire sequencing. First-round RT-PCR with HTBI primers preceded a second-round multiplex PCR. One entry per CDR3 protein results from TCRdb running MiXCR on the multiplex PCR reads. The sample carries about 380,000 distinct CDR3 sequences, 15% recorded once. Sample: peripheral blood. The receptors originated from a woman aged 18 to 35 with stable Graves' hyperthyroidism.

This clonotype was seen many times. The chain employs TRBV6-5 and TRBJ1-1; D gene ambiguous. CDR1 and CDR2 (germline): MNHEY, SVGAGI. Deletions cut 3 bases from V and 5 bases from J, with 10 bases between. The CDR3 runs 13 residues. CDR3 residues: CASSYGPGTEAFF. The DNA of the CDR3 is TGTGCCAGCAGTTATGGTCCCGGTACTGAAGCTTTCTTT.

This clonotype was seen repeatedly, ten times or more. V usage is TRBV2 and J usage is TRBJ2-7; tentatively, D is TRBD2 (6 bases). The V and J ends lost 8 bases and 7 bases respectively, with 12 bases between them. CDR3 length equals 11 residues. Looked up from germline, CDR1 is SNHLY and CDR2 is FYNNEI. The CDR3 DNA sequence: TGTGCCAGCGGGACTCCTGGGGAGCAGTACTTC. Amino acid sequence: CASGTPGEQYF.

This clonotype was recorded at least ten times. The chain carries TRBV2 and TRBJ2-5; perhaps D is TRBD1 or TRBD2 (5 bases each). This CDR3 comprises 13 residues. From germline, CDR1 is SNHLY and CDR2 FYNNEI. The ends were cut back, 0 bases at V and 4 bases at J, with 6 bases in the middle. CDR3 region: CASSEAGRETQYF. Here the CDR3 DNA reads TGTGCCAGCAGTGAAGCGGGACGAGAGACCCAGTACTTC.

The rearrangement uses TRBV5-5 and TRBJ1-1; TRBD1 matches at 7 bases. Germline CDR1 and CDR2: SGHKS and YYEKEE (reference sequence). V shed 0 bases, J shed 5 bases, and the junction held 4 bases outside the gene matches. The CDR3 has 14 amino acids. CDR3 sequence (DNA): TGTGCCAGCAGCTTGGAAGGGGGCCAGACTGAAGCTTTCTTT. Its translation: CASSLEGGQTEAFF.

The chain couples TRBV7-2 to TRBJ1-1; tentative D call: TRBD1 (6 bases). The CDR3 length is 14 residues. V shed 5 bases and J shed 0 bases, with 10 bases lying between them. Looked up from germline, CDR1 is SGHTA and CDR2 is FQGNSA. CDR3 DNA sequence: TGTGCCAGCAGCCAAGGGACAATGAACACTGAAGCTTTCTTT. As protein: CASSQGTMNTEAFF. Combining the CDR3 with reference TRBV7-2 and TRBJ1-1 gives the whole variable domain GAGVSQSPSNKVTEKGKDVELRCDPISGHTALYWYRQSLGQGLEFLIYFQGNSAPDKSGLPSDRFSAERTGGSVSTLTIQRTQQEDSAVYLCASSQGTMNTEAFFGQGTRLTVV.

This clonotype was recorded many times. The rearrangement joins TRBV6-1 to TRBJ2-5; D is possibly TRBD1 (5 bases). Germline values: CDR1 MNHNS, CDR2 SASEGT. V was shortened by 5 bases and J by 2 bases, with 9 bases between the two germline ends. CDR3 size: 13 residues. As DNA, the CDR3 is TGTGCCAGCAGTAATACAGGACAAGAGACCCAGTACTTC. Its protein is CASSNTGQETQYF.

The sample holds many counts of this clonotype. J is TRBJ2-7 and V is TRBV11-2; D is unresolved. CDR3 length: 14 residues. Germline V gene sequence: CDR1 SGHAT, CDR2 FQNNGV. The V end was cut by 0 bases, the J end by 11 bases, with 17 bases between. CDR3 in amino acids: CASSLDKSRTSKYF. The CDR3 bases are TGTGCCAGCAGCTTAGACAAATCGCGAACGAGCAAGTACTTC.

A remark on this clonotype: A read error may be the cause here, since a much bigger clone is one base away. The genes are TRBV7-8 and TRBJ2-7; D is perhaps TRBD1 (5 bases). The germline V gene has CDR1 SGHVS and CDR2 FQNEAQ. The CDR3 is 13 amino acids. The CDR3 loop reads CACSLPKGYEQYF. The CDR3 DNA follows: TGTGCCTGCAGCTTACCAAAGGGGTACGAGCAGTACTTC.

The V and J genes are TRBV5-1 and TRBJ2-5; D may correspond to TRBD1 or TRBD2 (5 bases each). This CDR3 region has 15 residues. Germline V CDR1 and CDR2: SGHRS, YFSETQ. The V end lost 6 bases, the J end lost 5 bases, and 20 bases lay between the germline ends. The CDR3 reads CASTQRGEGRETQYF. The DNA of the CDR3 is TGCGCCAGCACCCAGAGAGGGGAAGGTCGGGAGACCCAGTACTTC.

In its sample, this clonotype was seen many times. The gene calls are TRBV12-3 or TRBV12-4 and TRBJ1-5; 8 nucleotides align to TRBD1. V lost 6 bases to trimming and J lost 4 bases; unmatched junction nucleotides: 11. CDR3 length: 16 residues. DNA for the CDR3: TGTGCCAGCAGGCCTGGGACAGGTCGTCGGAATCAGCCCCAGCATTTT. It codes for CASRPGTGRRNQPQHF.

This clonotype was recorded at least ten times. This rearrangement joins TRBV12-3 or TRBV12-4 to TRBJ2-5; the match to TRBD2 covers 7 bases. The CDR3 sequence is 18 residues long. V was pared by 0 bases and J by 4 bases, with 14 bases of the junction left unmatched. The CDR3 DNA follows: TGTGCCAGCAGTTTAGCGCTCGGGCGGGGGTCTGGAGGAGAGACCCAGTACTTC. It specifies CASSLALGRGSGGETQYF.

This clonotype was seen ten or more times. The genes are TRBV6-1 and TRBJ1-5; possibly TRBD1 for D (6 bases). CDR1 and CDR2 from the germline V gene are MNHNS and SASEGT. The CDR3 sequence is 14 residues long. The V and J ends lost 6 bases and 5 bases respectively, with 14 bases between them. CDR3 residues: CASRATGSHQPQHF. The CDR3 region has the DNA TGTGCCAGCAGAGCTACAGGGTCCCATCAGCCCCAGCATTTT.

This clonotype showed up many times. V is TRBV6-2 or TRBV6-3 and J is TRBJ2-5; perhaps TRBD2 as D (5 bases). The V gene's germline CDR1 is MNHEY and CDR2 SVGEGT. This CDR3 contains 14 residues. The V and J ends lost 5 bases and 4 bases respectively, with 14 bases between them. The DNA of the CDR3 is TGTGCCAGCAGTCCCCCCGAGGCGGGAGAGACCCAGTACTTC. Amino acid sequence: CASSPPEAGETQYF.

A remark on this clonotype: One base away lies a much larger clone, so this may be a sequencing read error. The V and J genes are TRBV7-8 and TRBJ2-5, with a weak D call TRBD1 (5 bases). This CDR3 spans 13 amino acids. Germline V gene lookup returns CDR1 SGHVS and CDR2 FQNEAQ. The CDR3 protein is CTSSRTFEETQYF. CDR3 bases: TGTACCAGCAGCCGGACATTTGAGGAGACCCAGTACTTC.

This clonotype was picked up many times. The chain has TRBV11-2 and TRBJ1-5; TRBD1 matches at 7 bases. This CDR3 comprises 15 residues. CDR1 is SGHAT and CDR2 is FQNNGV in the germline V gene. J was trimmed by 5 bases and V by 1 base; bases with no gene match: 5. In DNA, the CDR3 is TGTGCCAGCAGCTTAGGCCGACAGGGATATCAGCCCCAGCATTTT. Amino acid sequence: CASSLGRQGYQPQHF.

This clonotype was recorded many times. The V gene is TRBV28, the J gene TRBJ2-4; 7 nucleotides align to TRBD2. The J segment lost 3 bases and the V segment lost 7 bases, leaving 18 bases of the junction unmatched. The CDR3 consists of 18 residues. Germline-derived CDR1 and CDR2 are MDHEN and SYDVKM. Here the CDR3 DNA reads TGTGCCAGCAACCGTCTTCAGGGACGACGGGGGGTCAAAAACATTCAGTACTTC. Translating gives CASNRLQGRRGVKNIQYF.

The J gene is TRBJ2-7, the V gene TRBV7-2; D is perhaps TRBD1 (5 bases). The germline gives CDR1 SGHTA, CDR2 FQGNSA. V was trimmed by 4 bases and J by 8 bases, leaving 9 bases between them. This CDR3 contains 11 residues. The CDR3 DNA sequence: TGTGCCAGCAGCTCAGGGTTACAGCAGTACTTC. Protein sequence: CASSSGLQQYF.

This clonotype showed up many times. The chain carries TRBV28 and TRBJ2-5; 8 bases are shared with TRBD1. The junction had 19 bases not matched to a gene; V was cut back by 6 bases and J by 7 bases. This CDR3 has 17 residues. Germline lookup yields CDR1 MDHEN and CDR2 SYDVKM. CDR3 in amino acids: CASSSTTTGANLRTQYF. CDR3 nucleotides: TGTGCCAGCAGCTCCACGACGACAGGGGCAAACCTGCGGACCCAGTACTTC.

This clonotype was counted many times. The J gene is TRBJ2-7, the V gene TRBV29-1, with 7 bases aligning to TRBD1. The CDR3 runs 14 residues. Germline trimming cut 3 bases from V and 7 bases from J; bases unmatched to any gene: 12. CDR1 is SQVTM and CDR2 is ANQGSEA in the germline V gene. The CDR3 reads CSVELTGPRLEQYF. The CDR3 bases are TGCAGCGTTGAGTTGACAGGGCCCCGGCTAGAGCAGTACTTC.

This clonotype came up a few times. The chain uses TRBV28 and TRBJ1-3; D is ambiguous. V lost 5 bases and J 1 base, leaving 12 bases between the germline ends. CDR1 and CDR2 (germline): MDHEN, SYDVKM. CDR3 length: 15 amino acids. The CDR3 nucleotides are TGTGCCAGCAGTCCTCCAGCCGCTTCTGGAAACACCATATATTTT. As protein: CASSPPAASGNTIYF.

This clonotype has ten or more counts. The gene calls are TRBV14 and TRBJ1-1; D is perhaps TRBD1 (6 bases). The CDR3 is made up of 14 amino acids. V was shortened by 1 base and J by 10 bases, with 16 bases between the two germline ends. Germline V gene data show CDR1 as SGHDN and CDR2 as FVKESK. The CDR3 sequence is CASSQAGGTRGAFF. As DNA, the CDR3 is TGTGCCAGCAGCCAAGCAGGTGGGACACGAGGAGCTTTCTTT.

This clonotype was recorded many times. CDR3 DNA sequence: TGCAGTGCTAGAGATGTAGCGGGGGAGCGGGGGGAGCAGTACTTC. This sequence encodes CSARDVAGERGEQYF. The gene calls are TRBV20-1 and TRBJ2-7; 9 bases fit TRBD2. CDR1 DFQATT and CDR2 SNEGSKA come from the germline V gene (reference sequence). Germline trimming cut 0 bases from V and 7 bases from J; bases unmatched to any gene: 10. The CDR3 consists of 15 residues.

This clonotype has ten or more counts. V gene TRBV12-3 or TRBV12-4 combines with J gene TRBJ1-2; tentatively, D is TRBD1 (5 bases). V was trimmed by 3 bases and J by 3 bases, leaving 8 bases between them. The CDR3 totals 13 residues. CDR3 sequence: CASSLQGHYGYTF. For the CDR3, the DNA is TGTGCCAGCAGTTTGCAGGGCCACTATGGCTACACCTTC.

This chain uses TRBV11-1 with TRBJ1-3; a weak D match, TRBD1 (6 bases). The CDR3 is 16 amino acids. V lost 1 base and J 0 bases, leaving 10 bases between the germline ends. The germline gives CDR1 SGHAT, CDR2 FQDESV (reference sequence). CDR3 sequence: CASSLVWDTSGNTIYF. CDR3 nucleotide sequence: TGTGCCAGCAGCTTAGTCTGGGACACCTCTGGAAACACCATATATTTT.

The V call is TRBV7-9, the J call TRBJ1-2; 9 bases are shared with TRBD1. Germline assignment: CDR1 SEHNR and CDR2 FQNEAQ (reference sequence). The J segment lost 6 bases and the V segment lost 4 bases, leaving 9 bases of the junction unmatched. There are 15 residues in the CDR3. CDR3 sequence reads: CASSSWTGVGNGYTF. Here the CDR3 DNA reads TGTGCCAGCAGCTCCTGGACAGGGGTCGGAAATGGCTACACCTTC.

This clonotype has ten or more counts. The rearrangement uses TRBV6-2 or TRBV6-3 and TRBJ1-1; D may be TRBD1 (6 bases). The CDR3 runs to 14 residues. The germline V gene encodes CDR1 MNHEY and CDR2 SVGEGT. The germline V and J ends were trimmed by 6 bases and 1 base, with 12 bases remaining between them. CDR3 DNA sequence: TGTGCCAGCAGGACCGGGACATCGAACACTGAAGCTTTCTTT. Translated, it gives CASRTGTSNTEAFF.

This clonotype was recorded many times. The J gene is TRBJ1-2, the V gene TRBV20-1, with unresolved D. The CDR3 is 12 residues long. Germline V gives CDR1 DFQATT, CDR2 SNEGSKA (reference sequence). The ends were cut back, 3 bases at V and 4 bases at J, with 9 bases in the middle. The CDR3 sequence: CSASPDGYGYTF. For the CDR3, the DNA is TGCAGTGCTAGTCCAGATGGCTATGGCTACACCTTC.

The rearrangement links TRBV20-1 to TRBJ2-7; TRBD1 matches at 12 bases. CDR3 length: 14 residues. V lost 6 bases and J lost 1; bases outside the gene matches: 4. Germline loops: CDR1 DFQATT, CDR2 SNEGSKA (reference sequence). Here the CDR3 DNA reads TGCAGTGCGGCGGGACAGGGGGCTTCCTACGAGCAGTACTTC. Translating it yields CSAAGQGASYEQYF.

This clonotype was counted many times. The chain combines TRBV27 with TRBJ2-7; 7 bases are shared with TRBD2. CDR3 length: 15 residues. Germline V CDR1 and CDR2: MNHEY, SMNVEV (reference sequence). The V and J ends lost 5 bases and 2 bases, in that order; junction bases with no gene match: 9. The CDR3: CASSPGAGWPYEQYF. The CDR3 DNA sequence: TGTGCCAGCAGTCCCGGAGCGGGGTGGCCCTACGAGCAGTACTTC.

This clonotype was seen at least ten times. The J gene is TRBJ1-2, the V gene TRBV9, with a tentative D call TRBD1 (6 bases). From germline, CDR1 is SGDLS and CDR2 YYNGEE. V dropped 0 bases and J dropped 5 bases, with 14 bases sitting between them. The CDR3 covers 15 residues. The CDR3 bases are TGTGCCAGCAGCGTAGCCGACAGGTCTCGGTATGGCTACACCTTC. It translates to CASSVADRSRYGYTF.

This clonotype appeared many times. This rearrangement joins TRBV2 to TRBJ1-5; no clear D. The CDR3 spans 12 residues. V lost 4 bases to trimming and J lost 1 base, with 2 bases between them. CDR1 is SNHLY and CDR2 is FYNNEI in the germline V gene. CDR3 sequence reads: CASSASNQPQHF. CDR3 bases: TGTGCCAGCAGTGCGAGCAATCAGCCCCAGCATTTT.